The sequence of this T cell receptor (beta chain) was determined in a study of human T cells and chemical hapten exposure. At the level of the study: Diphenylcyclopropenone doses were given weekly to the scalps of patients across the roughly 23-week study. Patients, a majority of them female, were diagnosed with alopecia areata, totalis or universalis. Upper-back patches of 0.01% DPC were read at 6 days.

Time point denoted: pre-sensitization, week 0. Specified treatment: therapeutic diphenylcyclopropenone sensitization with weekly scalp DPC. The donor pool consisted of alopecia patients aged 18 to 70 years, considered suitable for DPC. MiXCR, applied by TCRdb to the RACE reads, yields one record per CDR3 protein. Of over 300,000 distinct CDR3 sequences detected, about 5.1% appear once; the ten largest clones hold 2.6%. The CDR3 extends over 14 amino acids. V shed 8 bases and J shed 0 bases, with 16 bases lying between them. Germline V lookup: CDR1 DFQATT, CDR2 SNEGSKA (reference sequence). The chain is built from TRBV20-1 and TRBJ1-1; a weak D match, TRBD1 (5 bases). This TCR derives from a woman aged 50 to 60 with alopecia areata. Some clones in this sample may be carry-over from other donors' samples. This material consisted of whole blood, taken in connection with sensitization to the hapten diphenylcyclopropenone (DPC). CDR3 bases: TGCAGTTCGGGACGGGCAGAGATGAACACTGAAGCTTTCTTT. Translated: CSSGRAEMNTEAFF.